The source of this TCR beta chain is a study of blood T cell repertoires in COVID-19. Study background: From the United States, Italy and Spain came samples of acute and convalescent COVID-19. T cells, B-cell-depleted T cells, or PBMCs supplied cDNA or gDNA.

Looked up from germline, CDR1 is LGHDT and CDR2 is YNNKEL (reference sequence). The V end was cut by 4 bases, the J end by 0 bases, with 9 bases between. This CDR3 spans 14 amino acids. In the study's own analysis: Amplification with reference gene primers provided the estimates of nucleated cell counts. Sequencing used immunoSEQ multiplex PCR; TCRdb keeps in-frame clones, though not all of them. V and J calls and clone size follow that table, whereas D and trimming were derived from the DNA. Of 30,000 to 35,000 clones in the sample, over 70% were seen once. Seattle participants joined during active infection and were tracked over time.

This TCR was sampled from a man aged 65 to 85 with COVID-19, enrolled during active disease. The sample comprised peripheral blood. The V and J genes are TRBV3-1 (or the pseudogene TRBV3-2) and TRBJ1-1, with TRBD1 as a possible D gene (5 bases). The CDR3 loop is CASSRGGMNTEAFF. In nucleotides, the CDR3 is TGTGCCAGCAGCCGGGGCGGTATGAACACTGAAGCTTTCTTT.